The sequence of this T cell receptor beta chain was determined in a study of vaccination and CD4 T cells after COVID-19. Looking at the study overall: There were two doses of either BNT162b2 or mRNA-1273 vaccine given to participants. Median time from COVID diagnosis to post-COVID sampling was 100 to 130 days (35 to 161).

CD4+ T cells that had been cultured provided DNA sequenced with the Oncomine TCR Beta short-read assay. TCRdb recomputed calls from the PCR reads with MiXCR, one row per CDR3 protein. The data hold approximately 22,000 distinct CDR3 sequences, with around 37% observed a single time. Time point: late sampling 161 to 241 days after vaccination in a few convalescent patients. Noted treatment: roughly 11-day PBMC culture with coronavirus spike peptide pools or control peptides (ViraFEST assay). Under the ViraFEST approach, antigen-specific T cells were expanded with peptide pools and TCRs subsequently sequenced. This clonotype is medium-sized within its sample. Its antigen is unknown. The CDR3 is 16 amino acids. Trimming stripped 4 bases from V and 0 bases from J, with 13 bases between. Per germline, CDR1 KGHDR and CDR2 SFDVKD.

The input for sequencing was CD4+ T cells from blood, cultured in vitro, taken about 7 months after SARS-CoV-2 vaccination. The TCR sequence derives from a human donor who had recovered from COVID-19. The genes are TRBV24-1 and TRBJ2-3; D is uncertain. The CDR3 DNA reads TGTGCCACCAGTGACGTTGACACAGCTAGCACAGATACGCAGTATTTT. Protein product: CATSDVDTASTDTQYF.